A single sample is the source of the 10 T cell receptor beta chains below, sequenced in a study of cytomegalovirus exposure and HLA in healthy donors. 13 Jbeta primers and 60 Vbeta primers were used for the PCR. Only in-frame clones appear in the TCRdb table, and some are missing; sequencing was by immunoSEQ multiplex PCR. The sample has 170,000 or so clones; roughly 80% are singletons. Sequenced sample: PBMCs. The source of these receptors is a woman under 40 in good health and CMV-seronegative.

Regarding this clone: Other DNA sequences within the sample encode an identical CDR3. The chain has TRBV5-1 and TRBJ1-1, with unresolved D. Germline-derived CDR1 and CDR2 are SGHRS and YFSETQ. The germline V and J ends were trimmed by 0 bases and 8 bases, with 8 bases remaining between them. The CDR3 is 12 amino acids. CDR3 bases: TGCGCCAGCAGCTTGGGATCGACAGAAGCTTTCTTT. As protein: CASSLGSTEAFF.

This clone turned up a few times. The chain couples TRBV20-1 to TRBJ2-3, with a tentative D call TRBD2 (5 bases). This CDR3 has 11 residues. The germline CDR1 and CDR2 sequences are DFQATT and SNEGSKA (reference sequence). CDR3 in DNA: TGCAGCGGGGTAGCTCGAGATACGCAGTATTTT. Translated, it gives CSGVARDTQYF.

The chain has TRBV7-8 and TRBJ1-1; D is unresolved. Between the trimmed V and J ends, which lost 0 bases and 1 base, there was a span of 9 bases. The CDR3 has 15 residues. Per the germline V gene, CDR1 is SGHVS and CDR2 is FQNEAQ. In nucleotides, the CDR3 is TGTGCCAGCAGCTTAGCGAGGTTGGCGAACACTGAAGCTTTCTTT. Amino acid sequence: CASSLARLANTEAFF.

This clone was seen a handful of times. V and J are TRBV10-3 and TRBJ2-6; perhaps TRBD1 as D (6 bases). Trimming stripped 7 bases from V and 0 bases from J, with 16 bases between. Germline V gene lookup returns CDR1 ENHRY and CDR2 SYGVKD. There are 17 residues in the CDR3. CDR3 nucleotide sequence: TGTGCCATCACCGCCGGACAGTCCTCCTCTGGGGCCAACGTCCTGACTTTC. Protein product: CAITAGQSSSGANVLTF.

This chain joins TRBV13 and TRBJ2-3; D is possibly TRBD2 (6 bases). With 5 bases removed from V and 2 bases from J, the gap between germline ends came to 14 bases. CDR1 and CDR2 from the germline V gene are PRHDT and FYEKMQ (reference sequence). The CDR3 contains 15 residues. The CDR3 nucleotides read TGTGCCAGCAGCACCCGGGGGTCCGCCACAGATACGCAGTATTTT. Its translation is CASSTRGSATDTQYF.

The table lists this clone with a few counts. The rearrangement uses TRBV30 and TRBJ2-3, with a tentative D call TRBD2 (6 bases). The CDR3 runs to 13 residues. The germline V and J ends were trimmed by 0 bases and 4 bases, with 8 bases remaining between them. Germline CDR1 reads GTSNPN; CDR2 reads SVGIG (reference sequence). CDR3 in amino acids: CAWSVGLPDTQYF. Written as DNA, the CDR3 is TGTGCCTGGAGTGTGGGACTCCCAGATACGCAGTATTTT.

The chain joins TRBV6-6 to TRBJ1-1, with a tentative D call TRBD1 (6 bases). Germline V CDR1 and CDR2: MNHNY, SVGAGI (reference sequence). With 8 bases removed from V and 7 bases from J, the gap between germline ends came to 11 bases. CDR3 length: 11 residues. CDR3 loop: CASYTDSEAFF. Here the CDR3 DNA reads TGTGCCAGCTATACGGACAGTGAAGCTTTCTTT.

V gene TRBV19 combines with J gene TRBJ1-2; D possibly corresponds to TRBD1 (6 bases). Germline lookup yields CDR1 LNHDA and CDR2 SQIVND (reference sequence). The CDR3 covers 14 residues. Trimming left V 7 bases short and J 1 base short, with 13 bases between. This CDR3 is CASIPAGDNYGYTF. The CDR3, as DNA: TGTGCCAGTATTCCGGCAGGGGATAACTATGGCTACACCTTC.

On this clone itself: One end of the junction varies from germline; a read error may be responsible. V and J are TRBV5-4 and TRBJ2-1; D not certain. Germline V lookup: CDR1 SGHNT, CDR2 YYREEE (reference sequence). This CDR3 has 13 amino acids. CDR3 in DNA: TGTGCCAGCAGATATGACTCCCACAATGAGCAGTTCTTC. This translates into CASRYDSHNEQFF.

V usage is TRBV5-1 and J usage is TRBJ2-1; 7 bases map to TRBD2. The CDR3 runs 15 residues. Germline V gene data show CDR1 as SGHRS and CDR2 as YFSETQ. V trimming: 0 bases; J trimming: 6 bases; junction bases outside the gene matches: 6. In nucleotides, the CDR3 is TGCGCCAGCAGCTTGGCCGGGCGGGGGTTCAATGAGCAGTTCTTC. This codes for CASSLAGRGFNEQFF.